These 15 T cell receptor beta chains were sequenced from one sample in a study of T cells in Graves' hyperthyroidism and ophthalmopathy. Amplification of TCR beta CDR3 regions was performed using RNA transcripts as template. The HTBI primer set drove a first-round RT-PCR of the TCR CDR3. MiXCR, run by TCRdb on the multiplex PCR reads, gives a single entry per CDR3 protein. The table has approximately 100,000 distinct CDR3 sequences, approximately 50% seen once; the top ten hold about 25%. Source material: blood. All receptors derive from a middle-aged man with Graves' hyperthyroidism.

This clonotype was seen ten or more times. The chain links TRBV11-2 to TRBJ1-1; a weak D match, TRBD1 (6 bases). This CDR3 region has 15 residues. The V end was cut by 4 bases, the J end by 2 bases, with 14 bases between. Germline V CDR1 and CDR2: SGHAT, FQNNGV. CDR3 sequence: CASSYSGDLNTEAFF. The CDR3 DNA reads as TGTGCCAGCAGCTACTCAGGGGACCTTAACACTGAAGCTTTCTTT.

This clonotype occurred many times. This chain joins TRBV11-2 and TRBJ1-1, with D unresolved. Looked up from germline, CDR1 is SGHAT and CDR2 is FQNNGV. This CDR3 spans 16 amino acids. Trimming shortened V by 1 base and J by 6 bases, and 18 bases separated the two germline ends. Written as DNA, the CDR3 is TGTGCCAGCAGCTTAGGGGTGGTCAGGTCCTCTCCTGAAGCTTTCTTT. Translated: CASSLGVVRSSPEAFF.

The table lists this clonotype with many counts. The V and J genes are TRBV20-1 and TRBJ2-5; D may be TRBD2 (6 bases). The germline V gene has CDR1 DFQATT and CDR2 SNEGSKA (reference sequence). The CDR3 extends over 11 amino acids. With 6 bases removed from V and 2 bases from J, the gap between germline ends came to 7 bases. The chain's CDR3 is CSATRQETQYF. Here the CDR3 DNA reads TGCAGTGCGACTAGGCAAGAGACCCAGTACTTC.

About this clonotype itself: The junction shows a germline mismatch at one end, possibly a read error. V is TRBV5-4 and J is TRBJ2-1; a possible D gene is TRBD2 (5 bases). In germline, CDR1 is SGHNT, CDR2 YYREEE (reference sequence). This CDR3 region has 15 residues. CDR3 residues: CASSLVRGYYSEQFF. The CDR3 nucleotides are TGTGCCAGCAGCTTGGTACGGGGATACTACAGTGAGCAGTTCTTC.

Remarks on this clonotype: It is likely a read error, because the conserved phenylalanine at the end of the CDR3 is missing. The rearrangement links TRBV7-2 to TRBJ2-7, with D perhaps matching TRBD1 (6 bases). CDR3 length equals 15 residues. Germline V gives CDR1 SGHTA, CDR2 FQGNSA. V dropped 7 bases and J dropped 7 bases, with 23 bases sitting between them. CDR3 amino acids: CASNFNPGTSKEQYS. As DNA, the CDR3 is TGTGCCAGCAACTTTAACCCGGGGACAAGTAAGGAGCAGTACTCC.

V gene TRBV20-1 combines with J gene TRBJ1-2; D is unclear. V lost 1 base, J lost 8 bases, and 8 bases lay in between. The length of the CDR3 is 11 residues. Per germline, CDR1 DFQATT and CDR2 SNEGSKA (reference sequence). The CDR3 sequence is CSARGRGGYTF. DNA of the CDR3: TGCAGTGCTAGAGGGAGAGGCGGCTACACCTTC.

This sequence joins TRBV24-1 and TRBJ2-3, with no clear D. CDR3 length: 12 residues. With 4 bases removed from V and 3 bases from J, the gap between germline ends came to 4 bases. The germline V gene has CDR1 KGHDR and CDR2 SFDVKD. CDR3 residues: CATSESTDTQYF. The CDR3 nucleotides are TGTGCCACCAGTGAGTCAACAGATACGCAGTATTTT.

This clonotype came up many times. The V gene is TRBV7-2, the J gene TRBJ2-1, with 7 bases fitting TRBD2. CDR1 SGHTA and CDR2 FQGNSA come from the germline V gene. There are 14 residues in the CDR3. Trimming removed 6 bases from V and 3 bases from J; junction bases left unmatched: 5. The CDR3 reads CASSMREYYNEQFF. The CDR3, as DNA: TGTGCCAGCAGTATGCGGGAGTACTACAATGAGCAGTTCTTC.

This sequence joins TRBV28 and TRBJ1-4; D unclear. This CDR3 has 14 amino acids. CDR1 and CDR2 from the germline V gene are MDHEN and SYDVKM. The ends were cut back, 3 bases at V and 5 bases at J, with 10 bases in the middle. CDR3 nucleotide sequence: TGTGCCAGCAGTTTCTCGACTGCAAATGAAAAACTGTTTTTT. Its protein is CASSFSTANEKLFF. The entire variable domain, with the rest obtained from reference TRBV28 and TRBJ1-4, is as follows: DVKVTQSSRYLVKRTGEKVFLECVQDMDHENMFWYRQDPGLGLRLIYFSYDVKMKEKGDIPEGYSVSREKKERFSLILESASTNQTSMYLCASSFSTANEKLFFGSGTQLSVL.

The rearrangement uses TRBV5-1 and TRBJ1-4; possibly TRBD1 for D (5 bases). V was cut by 0 bases and J by 8 bases, with 8 bases left in between. This CDR3 region has 13 residues. CDR1 SGHRS and CDR2 YFSETQ come from the germline V gene. Here the CDR3 DNA reads TGCGCCAGCAGCTTGGGGGGACGCGAAAAACTGTTTTTT. Protein sequence: CASSLGGREKLFF.

The chain recombines TRBV2 with TRBJ2-1; D gene uncertain. CDR1 is SNHLY and CDR2 is FYNNEI in the germline V gene. CDR3 size: 15 residues. V gave up 4 bases and J gave up 6 bases, with 16 bases separating them. As DNA, the CDR3 is TGTGCCAGCAGTGCCGGTGCCGGCACGTGCAATGAGCAGTTCTTC. Translation: CASSAGAGTCNEQFF.

The rearrangement joins TRBV7-8 to TRBJ2-1; 8 nucleotides agree with TRBD2. The CDR3 sequence is 16 residues long. After removal of 5 bases from V and 10 bases from J, the junction contained 16 bases not matched to a gene. Germline-derived CDR1 and CDR2 are SGHVS and FQNEAQ. CDR3 protein: CASSPPFSGVTGEQFF. CDR3 coding DNA: TGTGCCAGCAGCCCCCCGTTTAGCGGGGTCACCGGGGAGCAGTTCTTC.

Ten or more counts support this clonotype. The chain couples TRBV6-1 to TRBJ1-1; unclear D gene. The CDR3 sequence is 15 residues long. Per the germline V gene, CDR1 is MNHNS and CDR2 is SASEGT. V was clipped by 6 bases and J by 1 base, with 15 bases between them. Written as DNA, the CDR3 is TGTGCCAGCAGCGACGCGGGAAGGGCGAACACTGAAGCTTTCTTT. This codes for CASSDAGRANTEAFF.

The V call is TRBV27, the J call TRBJ1-1; no clear D. There are 16 residues in the CDR3. V lost 0 bases and J 6 bases, leaving 17 bases between the germline ends. Germline V CDR1 and CDR2: MNHEY, SMNVEV (reference sequence). This chain's CDR3 is CASSLSLRTVQAEAFF. The CDR3 region has the DNA TGTGCCAGCAGTTTATCCCTCCGGACGGTCCAAGCTGAAGCTTTCTTT.

In this sample, this clonotype turned up a few times. The chain uses TRBV9 and TRBJ2-3; no clear D. Trimming took 4 bases from V and 0 from J, leaving 15 bases between them. The CDR3 spans 16 residues. Germline V gives CDR1 SGDLS, CDR2 YYNGEE. CDR3 protein: CASSQRQRPSTDTQYF. CDR3 nucleotides: TGTGCCAGCAGCCAACGGCAACGGCCTAGCACAGATACGCAGTATTTT.